This entry concerns a single T cell receptor beta chain. This record comes from a study of cytomegalovirus exposure and HLA in healthy donors. Trimming cost V 6 bases and J 7 bases; bases outside gene matches: 11. CDR1 and CDR2 from the germline V gene are SEHNR and FQNEAQ (reference sequence). The CDR3 extends over 15 amino acids. Vbeta (60) and Jbeta (13) primers were used in the PCR. Profiled with immunoSEQ multiplex PCR; TCRdb holds only in-frame clones, not every one. The sample contains more than 85,000 clones, approximately 80% of which appear only once. The TCR comes from a man aged 25-40 years in good health and CMV-seronegative. This chain joins TRBV7-9 and TRBJ2-1; 8 positions agree with TRBD1. Material: PBMCs. The CDR3 coding sequence is TGTGCCAGCAGATCCGGGACAGGTTCTGGTAATGAGCAGTTCTTC. Its protein is CASRSGTGSGNEQFF.